One TCR beta chain is described in this entry. Its antigen remains unidentified. The entry originates in a study of OX40 agonist ivuxolimab in advanced cancers. Study in general: Clinicians treated patients with ivuxolimab, an agonistic anti-OX40 (CD134) antibody. Across the patients, intravenous ivuxolimab was delivered every 2 weeks at 0.01 to 10 mg/kg.

Some clones are missing from TCRdb's copy, which holds only in-frame ones; the method was immunoSEQ multiplex PCR. The table has tens of thousands of clones, approximately 80% seen once. General study findings and limits: Mean expanded clone counts were higher in CD8+ than CD4+ T cells. Certain nonresponding patients likewise had low normalized T-cell clonal expansion.

Germline V gives CDR1 MDHEN, CDR2 SYDVKM. The length of the CDR3 is 14 residues. The J segment lost 5 bases and the V segment lost 8 bases, leaving 10 bases of the junction unmatched. This specimen consisted of CD4+ or CD8+ T cells sorted from blood, obtained in a trial of the OX40 agonist ivuxolimab. This TCR was recovered from an adult with an advanced solid tumor such as melanoma, head and neck, liver or kidney cancer. The genes are TRBV28 and TRBJ2-7; 9 bases map to TRBD1. This CDR3 reads CASLQVQGAHEQYF. Here the CDR3 DNA reads TGTGCCAGCCTCCAAGTACAGGGGGCCCACGAGCAGTACTTC.